These 15 T cell receptor beta chains share one sample of origin, sequenced in a study of T cell repertoires in cytomegalovirus infection. From the reads, TCRdb called clonotypes with MiXCR, one entry per CDR3 protein. The sample lists hundreds of thousands of distinct CDR3 sequences, approximately 24% seen once, with around 8% in the top ten. Sequencing was carried out using CD8+ T cells from PBMCs. The origin of the receptors is a human donor in good health (CMV status not recorded). Some clones in this sample may be carry-over from other donors' samples.

This clonotype was counted at least ten times. The chain joins TRBV27 to TRBJ1-5, with 8 bases fitting TRBD1. Germline CDR1 and CDR2: MNHEY and SMNVEV (reference sequence). CDR3 length: 14 amino acids. After removal of 8 bases from V and 2 bases from J, the junction contained 5 bases not matched to a gene. In nucleotides, the CDR3 is TGTGCCAGCTGGACAGGGTTCGGCAATCAGCCCCAGCATTTT. Residues: CASWTGFGNQPQHF.

This clonotype has a count of ten or more. The chain joins TRBV25-1 to TRBJ2-7; 13 positions agree with TRBD2. The germline CDR1 and CDR2 sequences are MGHDK and SYGVNS. This CDR3 region has 17 residues. The ends lost 5 bases at V and 3 bases at J; junction bases unmatched: 10. Here the CDR3 reads CASSPRTSGGRLYEQYF. The CDR3 nucleotides are TGTGCCAGCAGTCCCCGGACTAGCGGGGGACGTCTCTACGAGCAGTACTTC.

A few counts support this clonotype. V and J are TRBV12-3 or TRBV12-4 and TRBJ2-4, with D tentatively TRBD2 (5 bases). Trimming shortened V by 7 bases and J by 6 bases, and 10 bases separated the two germline ends. The CDR3 consists of 12 residues. CDR3 residues: CASTLGRNIQYF. As DNA, the CDR3 is TGTGCCAGCACCTTAGGGAGAAACATTCAGTACTTC.

This clonotype was seen at least ten times. The chain employs TRBV12-5 and TRBJ2-1; D call uncertain. Trimming stripped 0 bases from V and 9 bases from J, with 12 bases between. In germline, CDR1 is LGHNT, CDR2 FRNRAP. The CDR3 loop spans 14 amino acids. CDR3 in DNA: TGTGCTAGTGGTTTGGTACTGAGCGAGGCTGAGCAGTTCTTC. It yields the protein CASGLVLSEAEQFF.

This clonotype has a count of ten or more. The chain recombines TRBV7-9 with TRBJ1-2, with 7 nucleotides matching TRBD1. Trimming took 5 bases from V and 5 from J; bases not matched to a gene: 8. The germline CDR1 and CDR2 sequences are SEHNR and FQNEAQ (reference sequence). The length of the CDR3 is 14 residues. CDR3 bases: TGTGCCAGCAGCCATAAGACAGGGAGATATGGCTACACCTTC. Residues: CASSHKTGRYGYTF.

This clonotype has ten or more counts. CDR3 DNA: TGCGCCAGCAGCCAAGAAGTCCGGCTCCGGGACAGGGTACACACCATATATTTT. It encodes CASSQEVRLRDRVHTIYF. The V call is TRBV4-3, the J call TRBJ1-3, with 9 positions matching TRBD1. Germline CDR1 is LGHNA and CDR2 is YSLEER. The CDR3 is 18 amino acids. V shed 0 bases, J shed 8 bases, and the junction held 14 bases outside the gene matches.

Comment on this clonotype: This may arise from a read error, as a much more abundant clone is one base away. This chain links TRBV7-9 with TRBJ2-5; 12 bases match TRBD2. The CDR3 length is 16 residues. The germline V gene encodes CDR1 SEHNR and CDR2 FQNEAQ (reference sequence). CDR3 amino acids: CANSSRLAGVQETQYF. The DNA of the CDR3 is TGTGCCAACAGCTCCCGACTAGCGGGGGTTCAAGAGACCCAGTACTTC.

The J gene is TRBJ2-1, the V gene TRBV29-1, with TRBD1 identical over 10 bases. Germline V lookup: CDR1 SQVTM, CDR2 ANQGSEA. The CDR3 totals 17 residues. Here the CDR3 reads CNVVPGQGPRSYNEQFF. CDR3 bases: TGCAACGTGGTCCCGGGACAGGGGCCAAGGTCCTACAATGAGCAGTTCTTC.

Ten or more counts support this clonotype. The chain recombines TRBV7-8 with TRBJ2-5; 7 nucleotides agree with TRBD2. The CDR3 extends over 16 amino acids. The trim removed 0 bases at V and 5 bases at J, leaving 9 bases unmatched. CDR1 is SGHVS and CDR2 is FQNEAQ in the germline V gene. CDR3 sequence (DNA): TGTGCCAGCAGCTTAGCGCTTGGACTAGAGGAGGAGACCCAGTACTTC. This gives the protein CASSLALGLEEETQYF.

This clonotype appeared many times. The chain couples TRBV12-3 or TRBV12-4 to TRBJ1-2, with D unclear. Trimming pared 2 bases from V and 3 bases from J, leaving 7 bases between. CDR3 length: 13 amino acids. CDR3 in DNA: TGTGCCAGCAGTTTAAAGCCCTACTATGGCTACACCTTC. As protein: CASSLKPYYGYTF.

This clonotype was seen more than once but under ten times. This chain connects TRBV19 to TRBJ1-1; D remains unclear. V was shortened by 10 bases and J by 0 bases, with 12 bases between the two germline ends. There are 13 residues in the CDR3. Per the germline V gene, CDR1 is LNHDA and CDR2 is SQIVND (reference sequence). CDR3 nucleotide sequence: TGTGCCAATCCCACGGTCATGAACACTGAAGCTTTCTTT. This translates into CANPTVMNTEAFF.

The sample holds many counts of this clonotype. The chain has TRBV7-2 and TRBJ1-1, with TRBD1 matching 10 bases. Per germline, CDR1 SGHTA and CDR2 FQGNSA. This CDR3 is 15 amino acids long. Trimming at V came to 2 bases and at J to 5 bases, leaving 5 bases not matched to a gene. Here the CDR3 DNA reads TGTGCCAGCAGCTTACCGGGACAGGGGATAACTGAAGCTTTCTTT. Translation gives CASSLPGQGITEAFF.

This clonotype came up a few times. V gene TRBV2 combines with J gene TRBJ2-1, with D possibly matching TRBD2 (6 bases). V lost 9 bases and J lost 7, with 19 bases in between. The CDR3 covers 14 residues. Germline lookup yields CDR1 SNHLY and CDR2 FYNNEI. CDR3: CASPRGNNFNEQFF. CDR3 in DNA: TGTGCCAGTCCCCGGGGGAACAACTTTAATGAGCAGTTCTTC.

This clonotype was seen a handful of times. The chain joins TRBV12-3 or TRBV12-4 to TRBJ2-2, with 9 bases aligning to TRBD1. With 6 bases clipped from V and 3 bases from J, the junction kept 5 bases outside the gene matches. The CDR3 has 15 residues. The CDR3 coding sequence is TGTGCCAGCAGGAACAGGGGGCAGTACACCGGGGAGCTGTTTTTT. Its translation is CASRNRGQYTGELFF.

This clonotype was observed many times. The V gene is TRBV7-9, the J gene TRBJ1-5; D perhaps matches TRBD1 (5 bases). V was cut by 1 base and J by 5 bases, with 9 bases left in between. Germline lookup yields CDR1 SEHNR and CDR2 FQNEAQ (reference sequence). The CDR3 totals 14 residues. The CDR3: CASSLGGSHQPQHF. CDR3 bases: TGTGCCAGCAGCTTAGGGGGCAGCCATCAGCCCCAGCATTTT.